These T cell receptor beta chains were read from a single sample in a study of a mutant IDH1 vaccine in newly diagnosed glioma. Method: immunoSEQ multiplex PCR; TCRdb's copy keeps in-frame clones and lacks some. The table lists about 32,000 clones, roughly 80% of them singletons. Antigens of these TCRs are unknown. Sequences were derived from PBMCs, sampled from a glioma patient whose treatment included an IDH1 peptide vaccine. These receptors were taken from a woman aged 40 to 50 with glioma. The CDR3 runs from the conserved cysteine through the conserved F or W. A D gene is named only where the DNA matches it firmly. Size is stated for part of the rows, as once, few or many counts, or as a class when the clone is expanded.

D	size	J	V	CDR3	DNA
-	-	TRBJ2-7	TRBV9	CASSVVDGGGSEQYF	TGTGCCAGCAGCGTAGTCGACGGAGGGGGGAGCGAGCAGTACTTC
-	-	TRBJ1-2	TRBV29-1	CSAGEDTGYYGYTF	TGCAGCGCCGGGGAGGACACCGGCTACTATGGCTACACCTTC
TRBD2	-	TRBJ2-3	TRBV7-9	CASSLGLSTDTQYF	TGTGCCAGCAGCCTGGGACTATCCACAGATACGCAGTATTTT
-	-	TRBJ1-5	TRBV27	CASAQGSQPQHF	TGTGCCAGCGCACAAGGGAGCCAGCCCCAGCATTTT
-	-	TRBJ2-7	TRBV6-5	CASSAGYEQYF	TGTGCCAGCAGCGCAGGGTACGAGCAGTACTTC
-	-	TRBJ1-1	TRBV27	CASSLSSVPFRAFF	TGTGCCAGCAGTTTATCTTCGGTTCCTTTCCGGGCTTTCTTT
TRBD1	-	TRBJ1-5	TRBV7-2	CASNRGIGYSNQPQHF	TGTGCCAGCAACAGGGGAATAGGGTATAGCAATCAGCCCCAGCATTTT
-	-	TRBJ1-1	TRBV23-1	CASSLTRESIEAFF	TGCGCCAGCAGCCTAACCAGGGAGTCGATTGAAGCTTTCTTT
-	-	TRBJ2-3	TRBV5-1	CASSLKIQGDTQYF	TGCGCCAGCAGCTTGAAGATACAGGGCGATACGCAGTATTTT
-	few	TRBJ1-1	TRBV12-5	CASGPFRGLNTEAFF	TGTGCTAGTGGTCCCTTTCGGGGCTTGAACACTGAAGCTTTCTTT
-	-	TRBJ2-1	TRBV7-2	CASTLGGGLYNEQFF	TGTGCCAGCACCTTAGGGGGGGGACTTTACAATGAGCAGTTCTTC
-	few	TRBJ1-2	TRBV29-1	CSADSRGVGYTF	TGCAGCGCTGACAGCCGCGGGGTTGGCTACACCTTC
-	-	TRBJ2-7	TRBV5-1	CASSFWMGRGIYEQYF	TGCGCCAGCAGCTTCTGGATGGGTAGAGGAATCTACGAGCAGTACTTC
-	-	TRBJ2-3	TRBV15	CATSRQRTDTQYF	TGTGCCACCAGCAGGCAACGCACAGATACGCAGTATTTT
TRBD1	-	TRBJ2-7	TRBV29-1	CSVRQGAPSYEQYF	TGCAGCGTGAGACAGGGGGCCCCCTCCTACGAGCAGTACTTC
TRBD2	-	TRBJ2-7	TRBV29-1	CSVEGWIAGGEGYEQYF	TGCAGCGTTGAAGGGTGGATAGCGGGTGGGGAGGGTTACGAGCAGTACTTC
-	-	TRBJ2-2	TRBV29-1	CSVDSGPRNTGELFF	TGCAGCGTTGATTCGGGACCGAGGAACACCGGGGAGCTGTTTTTT
TRBD2	-	TRBJ2-5	TRBV6-6	CASSYVRGVQETQYF	TGTGCCAGCAGTTACGTTCGGGGGGTCCAAGAGACCCAGTACTTC
-	-	TRBJ1-2	TRBV5-4	CASSLLGRAPTNYGYTF	TGTGCCAGCAGCTTGTTGGGTAGGGCACCTACTAACTATGGCTACACCTTC
TRBD2	few	TRBJ2-3	TRBV2	CASLQRGYTDTQYF	TGTGCCAGTCTTCAGCGGGGGTACACAGATACGCAGTATTTT
-	-	TRBJ2-3	TRBV5-4	CASSQGITDTQYF	TGTGCCAGCAGTCAAGGGATCACAGATACGCAGTATTTT
TRBD1	-	TRBJ1-2	TRBV27	CASSRRDRRHYGYTF	TGTGCCAGCAGTCGCAGGGACAGGAGGCACTATGGCTACACCTTC
-	-	TRBJ1-4	TRBV11-2	CASSLDGTNEKLFF	TGTGCCAGCAGCTTAGATGGGACAAATGAAAAACTGTTTTTT
-	once	TRBJ2-5	TRBV10-2	CASSEFGSPLQETQYF	TGCGCCAGCAGTGAGTTCGGTAGCCCCCTTCAAGAGACCCAGTACTTC
-	few	TRBJ1-1	TRBV4-1	CASSPTLDKWGEAFF	TGCGCCAGCAGCCCAACGTTAGATAAATGGGGGGAAGCTTTCTTT
TRBD2	-	TRBJ2-7	TRBV11-3	CASSLAGGPNYEQYF	TGTGCCAGCAGCTTAGCGGGGGGGCCCAACTACGAGCAGTACTTC
-	-	TRBJ2-7	TRBV6-1	CASSVNYEQYF	TGTGCCAGCAGTGTAAACTACGAGCAGTACTTC
-	-	TRBJ1-3	TRBV11-2	CASSSTRGGNTIYF	TGTGCCAGCAGCTCCACTCGGGGAGGAAACACCATATATTTT
TRBD1	-	TRBJ2-7	TRBV6-1	CASILFRGYEQYF	TGTGCCAGCATTCTATTCAGGGGGTACGAGCAGTACTTC
-	-	TRBJ2-7	TRBV5-5	CASSWERVQAYEQYF	TGTGCCAGCAGCTGGGAACGCGTTCAGGCCTACGAGCAGTACTTC
-	once	TRBJ1-2	TRBV7-2	CASSLVGGLGYGYTF	TGTGCCAGCAGCTTAGTAGGGGGGCTCGGCTATGGCTACACCTTC
TRBD2	-	TRBJ2-5	TRBV7-3	CASSSAGAGETQYF	TGTGCCAGCAGCTCAGCGGGGGCTGGGGAGACCCAGTACTTC
-	-	TRBJ1-2	TRBV19	CASSIGGVPIYGYTF	TGTGCCAGTAGTATAGGGGGGGTTCCGATCTATGGCTACACCTTC
-	-	TRBJ1-2	TRBV7-6	CASSLVAGKPLKSGYTF	TGTGCCAGCAGCTTAGTGGCGGGGAAACCCCTCAAAAGTGGCTACACCTTC
-	-	TRBJ2-1	TRBV6-1	CASRTGPQQFF	TGTGCCAGCAGGACTGGGCCCCAGCAGTTCTTC
-	-	TRBJ1-2	TRBV2	CASSEADFYGYTF	TGTGCCAGCAGTGAGGCGGATTTCTATGGCTACACCTTC
TRBD1	-	TRBJ1-1	TRBV5-1	CASSMGQGKNTEAFF	TGCGCCAGCAGCATGGGACAGGGAAAGAACACTGAAGCTTTCTTT
-	-	TRBJ2-3	TRBV7-2	CASIPAGTDTQYF	TGTGCCAGCATCCCGGCGGGCACAGATACGCAGTATTTT
-	-	TRBJ1-5	TRBV6-5	CASKVVSDSNQPQHF	TGTGCCAGCAAAGTCGTAAGCGACAGCAATCAGCCCCAGCATTTT
-	-	TRBJ2-3	TRBV5-1	CASSFGTGWTDTQYF	TGCGCCAGCAGCTTCGGAACGGGGTGGACAGATACGCAGTATTTT
-	-	TRBJ2-5	TRBV5-6	CASSFRRGGVAQETQYF	TGTGCCAGCAGCTTTAGGAGGGGTGGCGTCGCTCAAGAGACCCAGTACTTC
-	-	TRBJ1-4	TRBV7-9	CASSLGGVAQLFF	TGTGCCAGCAGCTTAGGGGGTGTCGCACAACTGTTTTTT
-	few	TRBJ2-7	TRBV19	CASSWGLSSYEQYF	TGTGCCAGTAGTTGGGGGCTGAGCTCCTACGAGCAGTACTTC
-	once	TRBJ1-3	TRBV19	CATIRDPGAGGNTIYF	TGTGCCACCATAAGGGACCCGGGAGCCGGTGGAAACACCATATATTTT
-	-	TRBJ2-7	TRBV7-9	CASSLVGGGLGEQYF	TGTGCCAGCAGCTTAGTTGGGGGGGGGCTCGGCGAGCAGTACTTC
-	-	TRBJ2-7	TRBV5-6	CASSLGGRTVLF	TGTGCCAGCAGCTTAGGAGGTAGGACAGTTCTCTTC
-	-	TRBJ1-3	TRBV9	CASSVSGGSGNTIYF	TGTGCCAGCAGCGTTAGCGGGGGCTCTGGAAACACCATATATTTT
-	-	TRBJ2-7	TRBV28	CASSFGVQYF	TGTGCCAGCAGTTTTGGGGTGCAGTACTTC
-	-	TRBJ1-2	TRBV6-1	CASSELRYGYTF	TGTGCCAGCAGTGAGCTCCGCTATGGCTACACCTTC